Listed below are T cell receptor beta chains from one sample, sequenced in a study of T cell responses to AZD1222 COVID-19 vaccine. Measured with immunoSEQ multiplex PCR; TCRdb has only the in-frame clones, and not every one. This sample has roughly 190,000 clones, with 93% found just once. Specimen: peripheral blood, collected on day 0 of AZD1222 vaccination. Receptors originate from an adult in good health. CDR3s include the opening cysteine and the closing phenylalanine or tryptophan. D genes are given only for firm matches. Only some rows state a clone size, as once, few, many or a class for expanded clones.

clone_size	d_call	j_call	v_call	cdr3_length	cdr3_aa	cdr3_nt
NA	NA	TRBJ2-3	TRBV7-2	13	CASSLGGELTQYF	TGTGCCAGCAGCTTAGGCGGAGAACTTACGCAGTATTTT
NA	NA	TRBJ1-1	TRBV6-1	15	CASSEGSWGNTEAFF	TGTGCCAGCAGTGAGGGATCGTGGGGAAACACTGAAGCTTTCTTT
NA	NA	TRBJ1-1	TRBV5-1	14	CASSPGDGSTEAFF	TGCGCCAGCAGCCCAGGGGACGGGAGTACTGAAGCTTTCTTT
NA	NA	TRBJ2-1	TRBV4-1	15	CASSQDYSLAMERFF	TGCGCCAGCAGCCAAGATTACTCGCTAGCGATGGAGCGATTCTTC
once	NA	TRBJ1-1	TRBV5-1	16	CASSLVGPGEDTEAFF	TGCGCCAGCAGCTTGGTGGGCCCAGGGGAGGACACTGAAGCTTTCTTT
few	NA	TRBJ1-6	TRBV3-1/TRBV3-2	14	CASSQLSDGSPLHF	TGTGCCAGCAGCCAATTGTCGGACGGATCACCCCTCCACTTT
NA	TRBD1	TRBJ2-7	TRBV6-5	16	CASSYSSSQGAYEQYF	TGTGCCAGCAGTTACTCGAGTAGCCAGGGGGCCTACGAGCAGTACTTC
NA	NA	TRBJ2-1	TRBV29-1	14	CSVEGGHNNNEQFF	TGCAGCGTTGAAGGGGGCCACAACAACAATGAGCAGTTCTTC
NA	NA	TRBJ1-5	TRBV6-5	13	CASRPGRHQPQHF	TGTGCCAGCAGGCCAGGGCGGCATCAGCCCCAGCATTTT
once	NA	TRBJ2-1	TRBV5-1	15	CASSRTGTVYNEQFF	TGCGCCAGCAGCCGGACCGGGACGGTTTACAATGAGCAGTTCTTC
NA	TRBD2	TRBJ2-7	TRBV28	13	CASRAGGWNEQYF	TGTGCCAGCAGAGCCGGGGGGTGGAACGAGCAGTACTTC
NA	NA	TRBJ1-2	TRBV2	13	CASSGLASYGYTF	TGTGCCAGCAGTGGGTTGGCGTCCTATGGCTACACCTTC
NA	NA	TRBJ2-2	TRBV6-5	13	CASSYRGTGELFF	TGTGCCAGCAGTTACCGGGGCACCGGGGAGCTGTTTTTT